This TCR beta chain was identified during a study of blood T cells in healthy people across ages. General observations from the study: In older individuals, TCR beta diversity per million T cells was lower, falling roughly linearly with age. Correlation between TCR beta diversity and naive T cell percentage was strong.

The CDR3 is 14 amino acids. Trimming shortened V by 3 bases and J by 4 bases, and 12 bases separated the two germline ends. The germline V gene has CDR1 MDHEN and CDR2 SYDVKM. Per sample, extraction of total RNA gave at least 5.5 micrograms in every case. Combining a sample-barcoded 5' primer with a J-beta primer mix, a second PCR ran for roughly 6 to 12 cycles. A template-switch adaptor with 12 random nucleotides tagged each cDNA molecule. TCRdb itself ran the 5' RACE reads through MiXCR, one entry per CDR3 protein. The table shows some 690,000 distinct CDR3 sequences, with 22% occurring only once. About this clonotype itself: The target antigen is unknown.

V gene TRBV28 combines with J gene TRBJ1-2, with D uncertain. The clonotype was recovered from a man aged 70 or older in good health. The sample consisted of blood. The CDR3 region is CASSFSEAPYGYTF. In DNA, the CDR3 is TGTGCCAGCAGTTTTTCGGAGGCCCCCTATGGCTACACCTTC.